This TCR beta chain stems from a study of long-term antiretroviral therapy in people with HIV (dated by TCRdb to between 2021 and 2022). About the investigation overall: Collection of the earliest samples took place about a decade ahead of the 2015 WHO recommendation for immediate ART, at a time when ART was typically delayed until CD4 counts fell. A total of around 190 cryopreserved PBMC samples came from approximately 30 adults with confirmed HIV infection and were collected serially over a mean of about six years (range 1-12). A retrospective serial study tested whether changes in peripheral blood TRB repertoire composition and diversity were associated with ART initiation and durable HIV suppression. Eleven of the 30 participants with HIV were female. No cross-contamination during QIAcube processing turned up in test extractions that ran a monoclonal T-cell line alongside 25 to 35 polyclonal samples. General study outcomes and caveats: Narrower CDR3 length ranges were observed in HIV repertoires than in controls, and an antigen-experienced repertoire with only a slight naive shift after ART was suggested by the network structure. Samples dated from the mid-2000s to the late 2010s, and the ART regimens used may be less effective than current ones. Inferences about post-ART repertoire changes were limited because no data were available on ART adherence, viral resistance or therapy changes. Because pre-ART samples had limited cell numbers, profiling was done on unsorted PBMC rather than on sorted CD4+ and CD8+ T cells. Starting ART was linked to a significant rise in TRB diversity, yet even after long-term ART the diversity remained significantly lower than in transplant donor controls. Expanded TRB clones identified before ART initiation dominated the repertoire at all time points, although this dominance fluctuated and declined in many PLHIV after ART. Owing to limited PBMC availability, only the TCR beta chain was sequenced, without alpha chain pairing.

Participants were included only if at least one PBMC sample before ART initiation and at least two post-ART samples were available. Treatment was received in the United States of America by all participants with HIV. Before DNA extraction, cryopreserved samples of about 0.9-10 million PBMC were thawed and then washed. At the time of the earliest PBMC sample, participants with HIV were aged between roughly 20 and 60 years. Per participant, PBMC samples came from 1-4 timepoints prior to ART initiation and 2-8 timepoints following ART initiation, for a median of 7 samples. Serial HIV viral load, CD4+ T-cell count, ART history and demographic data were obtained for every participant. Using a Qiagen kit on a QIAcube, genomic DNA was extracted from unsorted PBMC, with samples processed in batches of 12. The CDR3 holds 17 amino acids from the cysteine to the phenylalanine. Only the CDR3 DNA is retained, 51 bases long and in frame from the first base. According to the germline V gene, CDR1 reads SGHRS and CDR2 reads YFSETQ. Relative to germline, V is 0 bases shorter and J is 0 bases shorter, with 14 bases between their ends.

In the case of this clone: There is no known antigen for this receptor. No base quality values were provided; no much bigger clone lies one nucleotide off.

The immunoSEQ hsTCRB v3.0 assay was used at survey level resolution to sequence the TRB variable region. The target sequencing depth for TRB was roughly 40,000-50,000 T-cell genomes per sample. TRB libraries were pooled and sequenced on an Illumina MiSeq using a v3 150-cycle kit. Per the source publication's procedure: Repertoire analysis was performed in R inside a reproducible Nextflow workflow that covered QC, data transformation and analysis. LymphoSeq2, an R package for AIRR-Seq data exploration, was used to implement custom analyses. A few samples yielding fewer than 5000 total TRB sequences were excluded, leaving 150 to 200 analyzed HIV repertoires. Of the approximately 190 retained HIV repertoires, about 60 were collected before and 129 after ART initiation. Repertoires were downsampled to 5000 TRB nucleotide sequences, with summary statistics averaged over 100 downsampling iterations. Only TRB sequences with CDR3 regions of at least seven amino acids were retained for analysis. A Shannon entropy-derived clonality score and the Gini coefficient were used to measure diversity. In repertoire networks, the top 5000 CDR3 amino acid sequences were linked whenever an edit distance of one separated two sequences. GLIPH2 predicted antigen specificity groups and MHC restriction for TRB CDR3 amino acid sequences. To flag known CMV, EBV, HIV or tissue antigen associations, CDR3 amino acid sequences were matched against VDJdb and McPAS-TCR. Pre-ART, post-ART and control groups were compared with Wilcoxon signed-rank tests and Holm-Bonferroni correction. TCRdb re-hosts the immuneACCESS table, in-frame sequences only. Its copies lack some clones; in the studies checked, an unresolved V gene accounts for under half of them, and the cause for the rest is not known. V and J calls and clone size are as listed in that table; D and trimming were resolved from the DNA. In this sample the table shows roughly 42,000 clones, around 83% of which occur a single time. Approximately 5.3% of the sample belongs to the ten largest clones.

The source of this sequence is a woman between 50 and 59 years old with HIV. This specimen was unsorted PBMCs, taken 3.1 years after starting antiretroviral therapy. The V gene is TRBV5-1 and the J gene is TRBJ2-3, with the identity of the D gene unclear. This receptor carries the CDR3 CASSLAGVTTSTDTQYF. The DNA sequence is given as TGCGCCAGCAGCTTGGCTGGCGTGACAACTAGCACAGATACGCAGTATTTT.